Given below is one TCR beta chain in context. Its antigen is unknown. Compared with germline, one end of the junction differs, possibly owing to a read error. The sample belongs to a study of tumor-infiltrating lymphocytes in primary liver carcinoma. Making TCR beta cDNA involved 400 to 600 ng total RNA and a constant-region primer. TCR beta libraries came from three nested multiplex PCR rounds using slightly modified ARM-PCR. Primers for the first two PCR rounds were TRBV1-TRBV30 forward primers and a C-beta reverse primer (roughly 10 cycles per round). Each CDR3 protein is one row after TCRdb ran MiXCR on the multiplex PCR reads. The sample shows 250,000 to 350,000 distinct CDR3 sequences, 58% of them seen only once. Regarding the study as a whole: It was in tumors, not blood, that the top-250-clone fraction was significantly higher (p = 0.039). Less overlap was seen in tumor-adjacent and tumor-blood pairs than in tumor region pairs.

The CDR3 contains 14 residues. The V gene's germline CDR1 is MNHEY and CDR2 SVGEGT. Out of unsorted whole blood came the blood RNA, and germline DNA was extracted as well. There were only treatment-naive patients, all with chronic HBV infection. Prior to surgery, about 4 milliliters of peripheral blood were drawn. Sequencing was done on a sample of peripheral blood. The V gene is TRBV6-2 or TRBV6-3, the J gene TRBJ2-4, with D hard to call. The sequence was obtained from a woman aged 25 to 39 with primary liver carcinoma and hepatitis B virus infection. CDR3 bases: TGTACCAGCAGTTCTAACCTAACCAAAAACATTCAGTACTTC. This gives the protein CTSSSNLTKNIQYF.